The source of this TCR beta chain is a study of blood T cell repertoires in COVID-19. Across the whole study: The United States, Italy and Spain supplied acute and convalescent COVID-19 samples. In each case, the material was cDNA or gDNA derived from T cells, B-cell-depleted T cells, or PBMCs.

The germline V gene has CDR1 LGHNA and CDR2 YNFKEQ. V gave up 1 base and J gave up 5 bases; unmatched junction bases: 10. CDR3 length equals 17 residues. Source study methods: The assay estimated nucleated cells by amplifying reference gene primers. Only in-frame clones appear in the TCRdb table, and some are missing; sequencing was by immunoSEQ multiplex PCR. From that table come the V and J calls and clone size; the DNA was used to work out D and trimming. The table has tens of thousands of clones, around 80% seen once. This rearrangement joins TRBV4-2 to TRBJ2-5; 10 nucleotides line up with TRBD2. The receptor comes from a man aged 55-75 years with acute or convalescent COVID-19. Material: peripheral blood. Here the CDR3 reads CASSQGTSGAGGETQYF. The CDR3 DNA reads as TGTGCCAGCAGCCAAGGAACTAGCGGGGCCGGGGGGGAGACCCAGTACTTC.